These T cell receptor beta chains were read from a single sample in a study of cytomegalovirus exposure and HLA in healthy donors. The protocol was immunoSEQ multiplex PCR, while the TCRdb copy is restricted to in-frame clones and leaves out a portion. The repertoire consists of 65,000 to 90,000 clones, with approximately 75% occurring once and the leading ten covering 4% to 4.5%. Sequencing input: PBMCs. The source is a man between 60 and 70 years old in good health and CMV-seronegative. CDR3s include the opening cysteine and the closing phenylalanine or tryptophan. D genes are given only for firm matches. A row's size may be missing; if present it is once, few, many or a size class.

V	D	size	J	CDR3	DNA
TRBV5-1	TRBD1	-	TRBJ2-3	CASSLVVTGGADTQYF	TGCGCCAGCAGCTTGGTGGTGACAGGGGGCGCAGATACGCAGTATTTT
TRBV2	TRBD1	-	TRBJ1-6	CASSAKGGEGSPLHF	TGTGCCAGCAGCGCCAAAGGGGGCGAGGGCTCACCCCTCCACTTT
TRBV10-3	TRBD2	-	TRBJ2-5	CAINNRTSGGQETQYF	TGTGCCATCAACAACCGGACTAGCGGGGGACAAGAGACCCAGTACTTC
TRBV5-1	-	once	TRBJ2-5	CASSPPRAKEQYF	TGCGCCAGCAGCCCCCCCAGGGCGAAGGAGCAGTACTTC
TRBV19	TRBD1	-	TRBJ2-1	CASSIGQGAFDEQFF	TGTGCCAGTAGTATAGGGCAGGGGGCGTTCGATGAGCAGTTCTTC
TRBV6-5	TRBD2	few	TRBJ2-7	CASRPKRGSSYEQYF	TGTGCCAGCAGACCAAAGCGGGGGAGCTCCTACGAGCAGTACTTC
TRBV4-1	-	-	TRBJ2-2	CASSRTTAGNTGELFF	TGCGCCAGCAGCCGAACGACGGCGGGAAACACCGGGGAGCTGTTTTTT
TRBV7-3	-	-	TRBJ1-1	CASSLSENTEAFF	TGTGCCAGCAGCTTAAGCGAGAACACTGAAGCTTTCTTT
TRBV2	TRBD2	-	TRBJ2-1	CASSEVASGGYNEQFF	TGTGCCAGCAGTGAGGTGGCTAGCGGGGGCTACAATGAGCAGTTCTTC
TRBV27	TRBD1	once	TRBJ2-7	CASSHRGAYEQYF	TGTGCCAGCAGCCACAGGGGAGCCTACGAGCAGTACTTC
TRBV7-6	-	-	TRBJ2-7	CASSLRDSSYEQYF	TGTGCCAGCAGCTTGCGGGACAGCTCCTACGAGCAGTACTTC
TRBV11-2	-	few	TRBJ2-7	CASSLGGLSYEQYF	TGTGCCAGCAGCTTAGGAGGCCTTTCCTACGAGCAGTACTTC
TRBV4-2	-	-	TRBJ2-7	CASSRGGAYDEQYF	TGTGCCAGCAGCCGAGGCGGCGCGTATGACGAGCAGTACTTC
TRBV30	-	-	TRBJ1-2	CAWRRLGASGGYTF	TGTGCCTGGAGAAGGTTGGGGGCTTCGGGTGGCTACACCTTC
TRBV6-1	TRBD2	-	TRBJ2-3	CASSETGLAGGRTDTQYF	TGTGCCAGCAGTGAAACGGGACTAGCGGGGGGGCGAACAGATACGCAGTATTTT
TRBV29-1	-	-	TRBJ2-7	CSGRVDGYEQYF	TGCAGCGGCAGGGTAGACGGCTACGAGCAGTACTTC
TRBV7-9	TRBD2	-	TRBJ2-7	CASRGGASYEQYF	TGTGCCAGCCGGGGGGGGGCGAGCTACGAGCAGTACTTC
TRBV7-2	TRBD1	-	TRBJ1-1	CASSQGVVMNTEAFF	TGTGCCAGCAGCCAGGGGGTGGTTATGAACACTGAAGCTTTCTTT
TRBV5-6	-	-	TRBJ2-1	CASSITAQRLRDEQFF	TGTGCCAGCAGCATCACCGCCCAGCGGCTTAGGGATGAGCAGTTCTTC
TRBV19	-	-	TRBJ2-1	CASSIGVRSGAPNNEQFF	TGTGCCAGTAGTATAGGGGTTCGTTCAGGGGCGCCAAACAATGAGCAGTTCTTC
TRBV7-9	-	few	TRBJ1-2	CASSRGSYTF	TGTGCCAGCAGCAGGGGCAGCTACACCTTC
TRBV2	-	-	TRBJ2-1	CASSEMGPYNEQFF	TGTGCCAGCAGTGAAATGGGGCCTTACAATGAGCAGTTCTTC
TRBV6-5	TRBD1	once	TRBJ1-5	CASSYRDRGQPQHF	TGTGCCAGCAGTTACCGGGACAGGGGGCAGCCCCAGCATTTT
TRBV9	TRBD2	few	TRBJ2-3	CASSGLAGGVDTQYF	TGTGCCAGCAGCGGACTAGCGGGGGGTGTAGATACGCAGTATTTT
TRBV29-1	TRBD1	-	TRBJ1-1	CSVEGTGGGGTEAFF	TGCAGCGTTGAGGGGACAGGGGGAGGGGGCACTGAAGCTTTCTTT
TRBV6-1	-	-	TRBJ2-7	CASSEADSSSYEQYF	TGTGCCAGCAGTGAAGCCGACAGTTCCTCCTACGAGCAGTACTTC
TRBV5-1	TRBD2	-	TRBJ2-1	CASSLWGGENEQFF	TGCGCCAGCAGCTTGTGGGGGGGGGAGAATGAGCAGTTCTTC
TRBV29-1	-	-	TRBJ1-4	CSVAREATNEKLFF	TGCAGCGTTGCCAGGGAAGCAACTAATGAAAAACTGTTTTTT
TRBV9	-	once	TRBJ2-7	CASSPRGSYEQYF	TGTGCCAGCAGCCCGAGGGGGTCCTACGAGCAGTACTTC
TRBV6-6	-	once	TRBJ2-7	CASSPTGQGGHEQYF	TGTGCCAGCAGTCCAACCGGACAGGGAGGGCATGAGCAGTACTTC
TRBV7-9	-	-	TRBJ1-4	CASSPRRRATNEKLFF	TGTGCCAGCAGCCCCCGGAGGAGAGCAACTAATGAAAAACTGTTTTTT
TRBV5-1	-	-	TRBJ1-1	CASSLAGTMNTEAFF	TGCGCCAGCAGCTTGGCCGGGACTATGAACACTGAAGCTTTCTTT
TRBV7-2	TRBD1	-	TRBJ1-2	CASGETGRYGYTF	TGTGCCAGCGGAGAGACAGGGCGGTATGGCTACACCTTC
TRBV29-1	TRBD1	few	TRBJ1-1	CSVDRVYTEAFF	TGCAGCGTCGACAGGGTGTACACTGAAGCTTTCTTT
TRBV19	TRBD2	-	TRBJ2-3	CASSTTGTSGGGNTQYF	TGTGCCAGTAGTACAACCGGTACTAGCGGGGGAGGAAATACGCAGTATTTT
TRBV7-9	-	-	TRBJ2-5	CAGSPGGAPETQYF	TGTGCCGGCAGCCCAGGAGGGGCCCCAGAGACCCAGTACTTC
TRBV5-1	-	-	TRBJ2-5	CASSPGRGRKIGETQYF	TGCGCCAGCAGCCCGGGGCGGGGGCGGAAGATAGGAGAGACCCAGTACTTC
TRBV6-6	TRBD2	-	TRBJ2-2	CASSPSGGRSGELFF	TGTGCCAGCAGTCCTAGCGGGGGGCGGTCTGGGGAGCTGTTTTTT
TRBV7-3	TRBD1	-	TRBJ1-2	CASSSQTGNYGYTF	TGTGCCAGCAGCTCCCAGACAGGGAACTATGGCTACACCTTC
TRBV6-6	-	-	TRBJ1-1	CASSQIRGNTEAFF	TGTGCCAGCAGCCAGATCAGGGGGAACACTGAAGCTTTCTTT
TRBV5-1	-	-	TRBJ1-3	CASRSGGGNTIYF	TGCGCCAGCCGTTCGGGGGGAGGAAACACCATATATTTT
TRBV19	TRBD1	-	TRBJ1-1	CASSWGTGGNTEAFF	TGTGCCAGTAGTTGGGGCACAGGGGGCAACACTGAAGCTTTCTTT
TRBV9	-	-	TRBJ2-1	CASSVAIAPPSNEQFF	TGTGCCAGCAGCGTAGCGATAGCGCCACCGTCCAATGAGCAGTTCTTC
TRBV11-2	TRBD1	-	TRBJ2-5	CASSALQGAGTQYF	TGTGCCAGCAGCGCGTTACAGGGGGCTGGGACCCAGTACTTC
TRBV30	-	few	TRBJ2-1	CAWSPRGDEQFF	TGTGCCTGGAGTCCCAGGGGCGATGAGCAGTTCTTC
TRBV5-4	TRBD2	-	TRBJ2-5	CASSLASGGPETQYF	TGTGCCAGCAGCTTGGCTAGCGGGGGACCGGAGACCCAGTACTTC
TRBV7-9	-	few	TRBJ2-2	CSSSRNRDTDTGELFF	TGTTCCAGCAGCCGGAACCGGGACACTGACACCGGGGAGCTGTTTTTT
TRBV11-2	-	-	TRBJ1-3	CASSLDRGGNTIYF	TGTGCCAGCAGCTTAGACAGGGGTGGAAACACCATATATTTT
TRBV27	-	-	TRBJ1-5	CASSWSGPRQPQHF	TGTGCCAGCAGTTGGTCAGGGCCCCGGCAGCCCCAGCATTTT
TRBV2	-	-	TRBJ2-5	CASSETLEQYF	TGTGCCAGCAGTGAAACCCTTGAGCAGTACTTC
TRBV6-5	TRBD2	-	TRBJ2-1	CASTPSGGDNEQFF	TGTGCCAGCACCCCGTCGGGGGGGGATAATGAGCAGTTCTTC
TRBV6-5	-	-	TRBJ1-2	CASSPDRSYGYTF	TGTGCCAGCAGTCCCGACAGGTCCTATGGCTACACCTTC
TRBV27	-	-	TRBJ2-3	CASSSSGEQDTQYF	-
TRBV5-1	TRBD2	-	TRBJ2-1	CASSPPSSGGANEQFF	TGCGCCAGCAGCCCCCCTTCTAGCGGGGGGGCCAATGAGCAGTTCTTC
TRBV10-1	TRBD1	-	TRBJ2-5	CASEDRGTQYF	TGCGCCAGTGAGGACAGGGGGACCCAGTACTTC